One and the same sample provided the 6 T cell receptor beta chains below, sequenced in a study of PD-1 blockade in classical Hodgkin lymphoma. Indicated time point: cycle 4 day 1 (C4D1), after more than five weeks of nivolumab. Following autologous stem cell transplantation, relapse occurred in every patient, and exposure to brentuximab vedotin varied. The CD4+ T cells used were purified from thawed PBMCs through magnetic negative selection. TCRdb's table, derived via immunoSEQ multiplex PCR, lists solely in-frame clones and lacks some. The sample has around 18,000 clones, about three quarters seen once. Specimen: CD4+ T cells from blood, collected before the fourth cycle of nivolumab. Source of these receptors: a human donor with classical Hodgkin lymphoma.

The rearrangement links TRBV7-2 to TRBJ1-5; the D gene is possibly TRBD1 (6 bases). The CDR3 has 16 amino acids. Between the trimmed V and J ends, which lost 5 bases and 6 bases, there was a span of 20 bases. From germline, CDR1 is SGHTA and CDR2 FQGNSA. The CDR3 sequence is CASSPEGGLVGQPQHF. In DNA form, the CDR3 reads TGTGCCAGCAGCCCAGAGGGGGGCCTAGTGGGTCAGCCCCAGCATTTT.

The count of this clone is one. The rearrangement uses TRBV5-1 and TRBJ1-2; D unclear. V shed 0 bases and J shed 0 bases, with 9 bases lying between them. Germline CDR1 reads SGHRS; CDR2 reads YFSETQ. The CDR3 spans 15 residues. CDR3 in amino acids: CASSLAGSSNYGYTF. CDR3 in DNA: TGCGCCAGCAGCTTGGCTGGCAGCTCTAACTATGGCTACACCTTC.

V usage is TRBV7-7 and J usage is TRBJ2-5; TRBD2 might be the D (6 bases). This CDR3 has 14 amino acids. V gave up 5 bases and J gave up 5 bases, with 15 bases separating them. Germline CDR1 and CDR2: SSHAT and FNYEAQ (reference sequence). CDR3 sequence reads: CASSPTSLLETQYF. The CDR3 nucleotides read TGTGCCAGCAGCCCGACTAGTTTGCTGGAGACCCAGTACTTC.

The chain joins TRBV5-5 to TRBJ2-7; 11 nucleotides line up with TRBD2. The junction had 3 bases not matched to a gene; V was cut back by 4 bases and J by 0 bases. From germline, CDR1 is SGHKS and CDR2 YYEKEE (reference sequence). CDR3 length: 15 residues. The CDR3 DNA sequence: TGTGCCAGCAGCAGACTAGCGGGACTCTCCTACGAGCAGTACTTC. Translated, it gives CASSRLAGLSYEQYF.

This chain joins TRBV7-2 and TRBJ2-2; TRBD2 might be the D (6 bases). Trimming took off 1 base at V and 4 bases at J, with 10 bases between the two ends. The CDR3 length is 15 residues. The germline V gene has CDR1 SGHTA and CDR2 FQGNSA. This chain's CDR3 is CASSLVARGTGELFF. DNA of the CDR3: TGTGCCAGCAGCTTAGTGGCGCGGGGCACCGGGGAGCTGTTTTTT.

The chain carries TRBV6-5 and TRBJ2-3; 8 nucleotides line up with TRBD1. V dropped 7 bases and J dropped 1; count of bases not matched to a gene: 7. Per germline, CDR1 MNHEY and CDR2 SVGAGI. The CDR3 length is 15 residues. The CDR3 protein is CASTPGGAGTDTQYF. For the CDR3, the DNA is TGTGCCAGCACCCCAGGGGGCGCGGGCACAGATACGCAGTATTTT.